The present T cell receptor beta chain was sequenced within a study of T cells in Graves' hyperthyroidism and ophthalmopathy. TCR beta CDR3 regions were amplified from RNA. The HTBI set primed first-round TCR CDR3 RT-PCR. TCRdb used MiXCR to reprocess the multiplex PCR reads, holding one entry per CDR3 protein. There are approximately 630,000 distinct CDR3 sequences in the sample; roughly 15% occur only once, and less than 4.5% lies in the top ten. PBMCs stemmed from around 10 ml fresh peripheral blood. V dropped 0 bases and J dropped 2; count of bases not matched to a gene: 8. The CDR3 runs 17 residues. In germline, CDR1 is MDHEN, CDR2 SYDVKM.

This sequence was found in a woman aged 25-40 years with Graves' hyperthyroidism. The sequencing input was blood. V usage is TRBV28 and J usage is TRBJ2-7; 9 bases map to TRBD2. The CDR3 DNA reads as TGTGCCAGCAGTTTATGGGGTAGCGGGAGCCGACCCTACGAGCAGTACTTC. Its translation is CASSLWGSGSRPYEQYF.